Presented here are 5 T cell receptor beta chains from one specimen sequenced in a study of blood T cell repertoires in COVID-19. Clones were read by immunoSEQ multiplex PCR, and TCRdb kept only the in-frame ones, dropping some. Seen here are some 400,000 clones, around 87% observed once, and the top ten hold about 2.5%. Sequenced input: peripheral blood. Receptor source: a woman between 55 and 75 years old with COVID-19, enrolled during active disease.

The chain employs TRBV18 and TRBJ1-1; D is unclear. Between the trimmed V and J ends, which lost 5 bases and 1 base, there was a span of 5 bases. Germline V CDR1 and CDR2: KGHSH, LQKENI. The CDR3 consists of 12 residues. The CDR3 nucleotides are TGTGCCAGCTCAGAGCGGAACACTGAAGCTTTCTTT. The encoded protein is CASSERNTEAFF.

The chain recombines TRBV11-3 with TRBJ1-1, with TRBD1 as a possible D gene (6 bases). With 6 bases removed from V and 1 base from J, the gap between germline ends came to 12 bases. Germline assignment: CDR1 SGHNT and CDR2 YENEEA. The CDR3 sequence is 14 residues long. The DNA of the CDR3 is TGTGCCAGCAGTTCAAGGGGGGGGAACACTGAAGCTTTCTTT. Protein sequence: CASSSRGGNTEAFF.

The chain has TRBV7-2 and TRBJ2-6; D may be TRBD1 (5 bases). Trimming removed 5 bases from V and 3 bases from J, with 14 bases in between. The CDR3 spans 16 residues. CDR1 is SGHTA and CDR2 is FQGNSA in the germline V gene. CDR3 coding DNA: TGTGCCAGCAGCGCATTAGCAGGGTTTGGGGCCAACGTCCTGACTTTC. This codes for CASSALAGFGANVLTF.

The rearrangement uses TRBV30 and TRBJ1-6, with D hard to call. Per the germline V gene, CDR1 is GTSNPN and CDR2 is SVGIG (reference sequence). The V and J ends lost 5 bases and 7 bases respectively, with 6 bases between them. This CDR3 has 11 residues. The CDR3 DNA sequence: TGTGCCTGGGACCTAAATTCACCCCTCCACTTT. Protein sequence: CAWDLNSPLHF.

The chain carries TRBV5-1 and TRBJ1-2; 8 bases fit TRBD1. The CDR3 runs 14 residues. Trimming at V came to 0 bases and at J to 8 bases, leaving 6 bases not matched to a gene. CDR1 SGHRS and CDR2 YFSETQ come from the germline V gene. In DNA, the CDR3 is TGCGCCAGCAGCTTGGAGGCGACAGGGGTCGGCTACACCTTC. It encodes CASSLEATGVGYTF. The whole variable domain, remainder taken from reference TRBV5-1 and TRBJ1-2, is KAGVTQTPRYLIKTRGQQVTLSCSPISGHRSVSWYQQTPGQGLQFLFEYFSETQRNKGNFPGRFSGRQFSNSRSEMNVSTLELGDSALYLCASSLEATGVGYTFGSGTRLTVV.